The following is a T cell receptor beta chain sequence with its context. The data originate from a study of blood T cell repertoires in COVID-19. Measured with immunoSEQ multiplex PCR; TCRdb has only the in-frame clones, and not every one. The sample shows roughly 290,000 clones, roughly 89% of them seen only once. V shed 1 base, J shed 7 bases, and the junction held 11 bases outside the gene matches. This CDR3 contains 17 residues. Germline CDR1 and CDR2: MGHRA and YSYEKL. Sequencing was performed on PBMCs or T cells enriched from blood (not recorded which). The clonotype comes from a woman aged 40 to 55 who had recovered from COVID-19. The chain joins TRBV4-1 to TRBJ1-5, with 9 bases matching TRBD1. CDR3 amino acids: CASSQGLTGGLKQPQHF. The CDR3 bases are TGCGCCAGCAGCCAAGGCTTAACAGGGGGCCTGAAGCAGCCCCAGCATTTT.